These 8 T cell receptor beta chains share one sample of origin, sequenced in a study of blood T cells in healthy people across ages. Primed by a sample-barcoded 5' primer and a J-beta primer mix, a second PCR proceeded for about 7 to 11 cycles. MiXCR, run by TCRdb on the 5' RACE reads, gives a single entry per CDR3 protein. The sample lists approximately 810,000 distinct CDR3 sequences, around 26% seen once, with roughly 17% in the top ten. Sequenced material: blood. The receptors were sampled from a woman aged 80 or over in good health.

The chain is built from TRBV7-9 and TRBJ1-6; tentatively, D is TRBD1 (5 bases). The germline V and J ends were trimmed by 0 bases and 8 bases, with 8 bases remaining between them. CDR1 is SEHNR, CDR2 FQNEAQ, per germline (reference sequence). The CDR3 is 14 residues long. CDR3 bases: TGTGCCAGCAGCTTAGCGGGGACGCATTCACCCCTCCACTTT. Translated: CASSLAGTHSPLHF.

This sequence joins TRBV7-2 and TRBJ1-3; D is unclear. Germline CDR1 reads SGHTA; CDR2 reads FQGNSA. The V and J ends lost 5 bases and 0 bases respectively, with 11 bases between them. The CDR3 loop spans 15 amino acids. As DNA, the CDR3 is TGTGCCAGCAGCCCCCTGGCTAACTCTGGAAACACCATATATTTT. Its protein product is CASSPLANSGNTIYF. Using reference TRBV7-2 and TRBJ1-3 for the parts outside the CDR3, the full variable domain is GAGVSQSPSNKVTEKGKDVELRCDPISGHTALYWYRQSLGQGLEFLIYFQGNSAPDKSGLPSDRFSAERTGGSVSTLTIQRTQQEDSAVYLCASSPLANSGNTIYFGEGSWLTVV.

In its sample, this clonotype was seen many times. The chain links TRBV29-1 to TRBJ2-1, with D perhaps TRBD2 (6 bases). Germline values: CDR1 SQVTM, CDR2 ANQGSEA. With 8 bases removed from V and 0 bases from J, the gap between germline ends came to 11 bases. There are 13 residues in the CDR3. CDR3: CSWRGPSYNEQFF. CDR3 nucleotide sequence: TGCAGCTGGAGGGGCCCCTCCTACAATGAGCAGTTCTTC.

The chain uses TRBV29-1 and TRBJ2-5; D call uncertain. This CDR3 spans 12 amino acids. Trimming took off 7 bases at V and 13 bases at J, with 22 bases between the two ends. Germline CDR1 is SQVTM and CDR2 is ANQGSEA. The CDR3 loop reads CSAVFDLVGGYF. CDR3 coding DNA: TGCAGCGCTGTTTTCGATCTAGTAGGTGGGTACTTC.

This clonotype has only a few counts. The chain is built from TRBV21-1 and TRBJ2-3; whether TRBD1, the table's D call, matches the DNA was not checked. TRBV21-1 is tagged as a pseudogene. The CDR3 loop spans 14 amino acids. The CDR3 DNA reads TGTGCCAGCATCCAGGGGGTATGGTCAGATACGCAGTATTTT. It is translated as CASIQGVWSDTQYF.

This chain links TRBV5-5 with TRBJ1-2; D is undetermined. Germline values: CDR1 SGHKS, CDR2 YYEKEE (reference sequence). The CDR3 has 13 residues. V lost 0 bases, J lost 7 bases, and 10 bases lay in between. The CDR3, as DNA: TGTGCCAGCAGCTTGGAAAGGAGTTTTGGCTACACCTTC. It codes for CASSLERSFGYTF. Full variable domain (outside the CDR3, taken from reference TRBV5-5 and TRBJ1-2): DAGVTQSPTHLIKTRGQQVTLRCSPISGHKSVSWYQQVLGQGPQFIFQYYEKEERGRGNFPDRFSARQFPNYSSELNVNALLLGDSALYLCASSLERSFGYTFGSGTRLTVV.

This chain uses TRBV6-6 with TRBJ2-5; tentatively, D is TRBD1 (5 bases). The CDR3 has 14 residues. Trimming stripped 0 bases from V and 11 bases from J, with 16 bases between. Germline V gives CDR1 MNHNY, CDR2 SVGAGI (reference sequence). The CDR3 nucleotides read TGTGCCAGCAGTTACTCGAGGCAGGGTATTGAGCAGTACTTC. This translates into CASSYSRQGIEQYF.

This clonotype was seen at least ten times. CDR3 protein: CASSLRESGDYGYTF. In nucleotides, the CDR3 is TGTGCCAGCAGCTTAAGGGAAAGTGGGGACTATGGCTACACCTTC. V usage is TRBV7-9 and J usage is TRBJ1-2; D is undetermined. The CDR3 contains 15 residues. Germline V CDR1 and CDR2: SEHNR, FQNEAQ (reference sequence). Trimming cost V 2 bases and J 3 bases, with 13 bases left between them.